What follows are 14 T cell receptor beta chains derived from one specimen sequenced in a study of vaccination and CD4 T cells after COVID-19. Noted treatment: roughly 11-day PBMC culture with coronavirus spike peptide pools or control peptides (ViraFEST assay). Their target antigens are unknown. Cultured CD4+ T cells had their DNA profiled by the Oncomine TCR Beta short-read assay. Via MiXCR, TCRdb re-called the PCR reads, giving one row per CDR3 protein. The sample carries about 20,000 distinct CDR3 sequences, roughly 51% recorded once. The sample was CD4+ T cells from blood, cultured in vitro, taken before SARS-CoV-2 vaccination. The receptors here all came from a human donor who had recovered from COVID-19.

The genes are TRBV20-1 and TRBJ2-7; possibly TRBD2 for D (5 bases). Germline CDR1 is DFQATT and CDR2 is SNEGSKA (reference sequence). The CDR3 sequence is 13 residues long. Trimming took off 5 bases at V and 4 bases at J, with 15 bases between the two ends. The CDR3 spells CSAETFGGYEQYF. DNA of the CDR3: TGCAGTGCTGAGACGTTCGGCGGGTACGAGCAGTACTTC.

The chain has TRBV7-2 and TRBJ2-7, with TRBD2 matching 11 bases. Germline CDR1 reads SGHTA; CDR2 reads FQGNSA. This CDR3 has 19 residues. J was trimmed by 6 bases and V by 4 bases; bases with no gene match: 20. CDR3 bases: TGTGCCAGCAGCTCCTCGCTAGCGGGAGGCCCCCTGGGGGTATTCGAGCAGTACTTC. Translating gives CASSSSLAGGPLGVFEQYF. Full variable domain (rest looked up from reference TRBV7-2 and TRBJ2-7): GAGVSQSPSNKVTEKGKDVELRCDPISGHTALYWYRQSLGQGLEFLIYFQGNSAPDKSGLPSDRFSAERTGGSVSTLTIQRTQQEDSAVYLCASSSSLAGGPLGVFEQYFGPGTRLTVT.

The rearrangement uses TRBV6-2 or TRBV6-3 and TRBJ2-3; no clear D gene. From germline, CDR1 is MNHEY and CDR2 SVGEGT. The CDR3 is 14 amino acids. The V end was cut by 6 bases, the J end by 2 bases, with 12 bases between. CDR3 region: CASSLDGNTDTQYF. CDR3 nucleotides: TGTGCCAGCAGCCTCGACGGAAACACAGATACGCAGTATTTT.

This clonotype was seen once. The CDR3 coding sequence is TGTGCCAGCAGCCAATTACAGGGGAGCACTGAAGCTTTCTTT. As protein: CASSQLQGSTEAFF. J is TRBJ1-1 and V is TRBV4-2; TRBD1 matches 7 bases. Per germline, CDR1 LGHNA and CDR2 YNFKEQ. There are 14 residues in the CDR3. Trimming cost V 2 bases and J 4 bases; bases outside gene matches: 4.

The chain combines TRBV6-2 or TRBV6-3 with TRBJ2-5; tentatively, D is TRBD1 or TRBD2 (5 bases each). Trimming cost V 4 bases and J 1 base, with 10 bases left between them. This CDR3 spans 14 amino acids. CDR1 and CDR2 from the germline V gene are MNHEY and SVGEGT. The CDR3 sequence: CASSSGATQETQYF. The CDR3 DNA is TGTGCCAGCAGTTCCGGGGCAACCCAAGAGACCCAGTACTTC.

V gene TRBV30 combines with J gene TRBJ2-7; 10 bases align to TRBD1. Germline V gene sequence: CDR1 GTSNPN, CDR2 SVGIG (reference sequence). With V trimmed by 4 bases and J by 10 bases, 7 bases remained unmatched. The CDR3 runs to 12 residues. The DNA of the CDR3 is TGTGCCTGGAACTTTGACAGGGGGCAACAGTACTTC. As protein: CAWNFDRGQQYF.

J is TRBJ2-1 and V is TRBV6-1; D may be TRBD2 (5 bases). The CDR3 extends over 17 amino acids. Trimming shortened V by 8 bases and J by 3 bases, and 23 bases separated the two germline ends. Germline values: CDR1 MNHNS, CDR2 SASEGT. This CDR3 is CASEGPLSSGNYNEQFF. The CDR3 nucleotides are TGTGCCAGCGAAGGCCCGTTGTCGTCGGGGAACTACAATGAGCAGTTCTTC.

V usage is TRBV6-5 and J usage is TRBJ2-7; 10 nucleotides agree with TRBD2. With 0 bases clipped from V and 4 bases from J, the junction kept 6 bases outside the gene matches. This CDR3 contains 16 residues. Germline loops: CDR1 MNHEY, CDR2 SVGAGI. The CDR3 region is CASSYSPAGGWYEQYF. Written as DNA, the CDR3 is TGTGCCAGCAGTTACTCACCAGCGGGAGGGTGGTACGAGCAGTACTTC.

This clonotype was seen a few times. The J gene is TRBJ1-2, the V gene TRBV7-2, with TRBD1 matching over 9 bases. The CDR3 has 13 amino acids. Germline CDR1 and CDR2: SGHTA and FQGNSA. V lost 4 bases, J lost 7 bases, and 4 bases stayed unmatched. The CDR3 reads CASSYDRGSGYTF. CDR3 nucleotides: TGTGCCAGCAGCTACGACAGGGGGTCTGGCTACACCTTC.

The table lists this clonotype with a few counts. The CDR3 DNA sequence: TGCAGTGCCATAGAATGGGGGCTCCTAATGAACACTGAAGCTTTCTTT. This gives the protein CSAIEWGLLMNTEAFF. This rearrangement joins TRBV20-1 to TRBJ1-1; tentative D call: TRBD1 (6 bases). The germline CDR1 and CDR2 sequences are DFQATT and SNEGSKA (reference sequence). The CDR3 spans 16 residues. Trimming removed 6 bases at V and 0 bases at J, with 20 bases between.

Remarks on this clonotype: No DNA is shown, since the ends of the CDR3 on it are uncertain; the CDR3 is the one TCRdb lists. The J gene is TRBJ2-3, the V gene TRBV12-2; the table's D call, TRBD2, has no DNA check behind it. TRBV12-2 is an annotated pseudogene. The CDR3 totals 16 residues, both ends included. The CDR3: CASWTKVAGGADTQYF.

For the CDR3, the DNA is TGTGCCAGCAGCACGTATAGCAATCAGCCCCAGCATTTT. It translates to CASSTYSNQPQHF. The J gene is TRBJ1-5, the V gene TRBV6-1; D is uncertain. The CDR3 has 13 residues. V lost 6 bases and J lost 0, with 6 bases in between. Per germline, CDR1 MNHNS and CDR2 SASEGT.

This clonotype was detected once. The J gene is TRBJ2-7, the V gene TRBV6-1; 10 positions agree with TRBD1. CDR1 and CDR2 (germline): MNHNS, SASEGT. The junction had 12 bases not matched to a gene; V was cut back by 8 bases and J by 5 bases. The CDR3 runs 15 residues. DNA of the CDR3: TGTGCCAGCGCAAACTCCGGGACAGGGGATAACGAGCAGTACTTC. Its translation: CASANSGTGDNEQYF.

This chain connects TRBV28 to TRBJ1-2; TRBD1 might be the D (5 bases). Trimming removed 2 bases at V and 0 bases at J, with 10 bases between. CDR1 and CDR2 from the germline V gene are MDHEN and SYDVKM. The CDR3 contains 15 residues. The CDR3, as DNA: TGTGCCAGCAGTTTAGGGGGGACCGCTAACTATGGCTACACCTTC. As protein: CASSLGGTANYGYTF.